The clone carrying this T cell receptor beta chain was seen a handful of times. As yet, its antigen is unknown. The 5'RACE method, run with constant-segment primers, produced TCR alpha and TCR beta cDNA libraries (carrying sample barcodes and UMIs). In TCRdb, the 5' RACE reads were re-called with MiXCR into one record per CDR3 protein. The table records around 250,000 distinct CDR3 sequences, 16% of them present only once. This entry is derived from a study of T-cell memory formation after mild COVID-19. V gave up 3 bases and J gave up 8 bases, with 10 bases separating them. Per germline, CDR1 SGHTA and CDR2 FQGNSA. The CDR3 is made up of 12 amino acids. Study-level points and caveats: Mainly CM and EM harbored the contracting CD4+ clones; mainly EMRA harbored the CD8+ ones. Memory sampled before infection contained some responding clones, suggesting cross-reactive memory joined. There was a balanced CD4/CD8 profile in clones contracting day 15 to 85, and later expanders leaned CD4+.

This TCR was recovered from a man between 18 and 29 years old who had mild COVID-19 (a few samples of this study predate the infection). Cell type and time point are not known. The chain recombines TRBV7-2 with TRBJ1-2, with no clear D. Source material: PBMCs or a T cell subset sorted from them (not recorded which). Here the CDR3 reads CASSFSGFGYTF. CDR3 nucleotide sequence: TGTGCCAGCAGCTTTAGCGGTTTCGGCTACACCTTC.